Below are 20 T cell receptor beta chains sequenced from a single sample in a study of T-cell reconstitution after alpha-beta-depleted transplantation in children. A TCRbeta library incorporating unique molecular identifiers was prepared. TCRdb called the PCR reads again in MiXCR, with one record for every CDR3 protein. The table shows about 400,000 distinct CDR3 sequences, with around 15% occurring only once. The source was PBMCs, mostly from graft donor cells, collected 360 days after TCRalphabeta/CD19-depleted stem cell transplant. The receptors shown here come from a boy younger than two who had a stem cell transplant for Wiskott-Aldrich syndrome, so the T cells may come from the graft donor.

In its sample, this clonotype was seen a few times. This chain joins TRBV15 and TRBJ2-1; a possible D gene is TRBD1 (6 bases). This CDR3 has 15 residues. V was cut by 0 bases and J by 3 bases, with 9 bases left in between. Looked up from germline, CDR1 is LNHNV and CDR2 is YYDKDF (reference sequence). This CDR3 reads CATSRDGQFYNEQFF. The CDR3 coding sequence is TGTGCCACCAGCAGAGACGGACAGTTCTACAATGAGCAGTTCTTC. Full variable domain (outside the CDR3, taken from reference TRBV15 and TRBJ2-1): DAMVIQNPRYQVTQFGKPVTLSCSQTLNHNVMYWYQQKSSQAPKLLFHYYDKDFNNEADTPDNFQSRRPNTSFCFLDIRSPGLGDTAMYLCATSRDGQFYNEQFFGPGTRLTVL.

J is TRBJ2-7 and V is TRBV2; D may be TRBD1 (6 bases). In germline, CDR1 is SNHLY, CDR2 FYNNEI. The CDR3 length is 13 residues. The V end lost 7 bases, the J end lost 1 base, and 11 bases lay between the germline ends. CDR3 nucleotides: TGTGCCAGCATCCAAGACAGGTCCTACGAGCAGTACTTC. This sequence encodes CASIQDRSYEQYF.

This chain joins TRBV2 and TRBJ2-7, with no clear D. Germline CDR1 SNHLY, CDR2 FYNNEI. The CDR3 runs 15 residues. V was cut by 3 bases and J by 0 bases, with 12 bases left in between. CDR3 sequence reads: CASSDFGKPSYEQYF. In DNA form, the CDR3 reads TGTGCCAGCAGTGATTTCGGAAAACCCTCCTACGAGCAGTACTTC.

The chain joins TRBV5-1 to TRBJ2-3; 9 bases map to TRBD2. V lost 0 bases to trimming and J lost 0 bases; unmatched junction nucleotides: 8. The CDR3 sequence is 18 residues long. Germline CDR1 SGHRS, CDR2 YFSETQ. CDR3 sequence (DNA): TGCGCCAGCAGCTTGGAGCGGGGGGCCTTAAGGAGCACAGATACGCAGTATTTT. Its translation is CASSLERGALRSTDTQYF.

This CDR3 is CASSLEANTQYF. The CDR3 DNA follows: TGCGCCAGCAGCTTGGAGGCGAATACGCAGTATTTT. J is TRBJ2-3 and V is TRBV5-1; D uncertain. CDR1 and CDR2 from the germline V gene are SGHRS and YFSETQ. Trimming took off 0 bases at V and 7 bases at J, with 6 bases between the two ends. The length of the CDR3 is 12 residues.

The V gene is TRBV2, the J gene TRBJ2-7, with 11 bases that match TRBD1. Looked up from germline, CDR1 is SNHLY and CDR2 is FYNNEI. With 3 bases clipped from V and 2 bases from J, the junction kept 6 bases outside the gene matches. The length of the CDR3 is 16 residues. CDR3 sequence: CASSDPGQGGTYEQYF. The CDR3 bases are TGTGCCAGCAGTGACCCGGGACAGGGGGGAACCTACGAGCAGTACTTC.

J is TRBJ2-2 and V is TRBV5-6; unclear D gene. Germline CDR1 is SGHDT and CDR2 is YYEEEE. The CDR3 totals 12 residues. V lost 0 bases and J 9 bases, leaving 6 bases between the germline ends. The CDR3 region is CASSLGFRELFF. The CDR3 DNA reads TGTGCCAGCAGCTTGGGGTTTAGGGAGCTGTTTTTT.

This sequence joins TRBV24-1 and TRBJ2-1, with a tentative D call TRBD2 (6 bases). Trimming shortened V by 5 bases and J by 4 bases, and 11 bases separated the two germline ends. CDR1 is KGHDR, CDR2 SFDVKD, per germline. CDR3 length equals 14 residues. In nucleotides, the CDR3 is TGTGCCACCAGTGGGGGGACTCTATACAATGAGCAGTTCTTC. Its translation: CATSGGTLYNEQFF.

This clonotype was seen only a few times. J is TRBJ2-7 and V is TRBV21-1; the DNA was not compared with TRBD1, the D call given in the table. TRBV21-1 is a recognized pseudogene. The CDR3 is 15 residues long. The CDR3 is CASRPGTEKTYEQYF. DNA for the CDR3: TGTGCCAGCAGGCCTGGGACAGAAAAAACCTACGAGCAGTACTTC.

The chain uses TRBV6-1 and TRBJ1-2, with D uncertain. Germline lookup yields CDR1 MNHNS and CDR2 SASEGT. The V gene lost 7 bases and the J gene lost 2 bases, with 17 bases spanning the gap. CDR3 length: 15 residues. Written as DNA, the CDR3 is TGTGCCAGCATGAGCCGGACCTTTTTCAACTATGGCTACACCTTC. Residues: CASMSRTFFNYGYTF.

The chain joins TRBV5-5 to TRBJ2-1; 10 nucleotides match TRBD2. Germline assignment: CDR1 SGHKS and CDR2 YYEKEE (reference sequence). V lost 4 bases to trimming and J lost 7 bases; unmatched junction nucleotides: 8. The CDR3 runs 15 residues. The chain's CDR3 is CASSQHSGGRNEQFF. The CDR3 bases are TGTGCCAGCAGCCAACATAGCGGGGGGAGGAATGAGCAGTTCTTC.

CDR3 DNA sequence: TGTGCCAGCACCACTGTGGGGGGGTTGATACTACCGGATAGCAATCAGCCCCAGCATTTT. This translates into CASTTVGGLILPDSNQPQHF. The rearrangement uses TRBV28 and TRBJ1-5, with D perhaps matching TRBD1 (5 bases). V shed 7 bases and J shed 0 bases, with 28 bases lying between them. The CDR3 is 20 amino acids. Germline CDR1 and CDR2: MDHEN and SYDVKM. Together with reference TRBV28 and TRBJ1-5, the CDR3 gives the full variable domain: DVKVTQSSRYLVKRTGEKVFLECVQDMDHENMFWYRQDPGLGLRLIYFSYDVKMKEKGDIPEGYSVSREKKERFSLILESASTNQTSMYLCASTTVGGLILPDSNQPQHFGDGTRLSIL.

This clonotype was observed a handful of times. The chain combines TRBV7-9 with TRBJ2-2, with D unclear. Germline V gene sequence: CDR1 SEHNR, CDR2 FQNEAQ (reference sequence). V lost 2 bases and J lost 3, with 13 bases in between. The CDR3 runs 16 residues. CDR3 sequence reads: CASSLRPKVDTGELFF. CDR3 nucleotides: TGTGCCAGCAGCTTACGTCCGAAGGTGGACACCGGGGAGCTGTTTTTT. Full variable domain (remainder filled in from reference TRBV7-9 and TRBJ2-2): DTGVSQNPRHKITKRGQNVTFRCDPISEHNRLYWYRQTLGQGPEFLTYFQNEAQLEKSRLLSDRFSAERPKGSFSTLEIQRTEQGDSAMYLCASSLRPKVDTGELFFGEGSRLTVL.

A few counts support this clonotype. The V call is TRBV5-1, the J call TRBJ1-6; D is uncertain. The CDR3 spans 16 residues. Trimming shortened V by 4 bases and J by 0 bases, and 11 bases separated the two germline ends. Germline V gives CDR1 SGHRS, CDR2 YFSETQ. The CDR3 DNA follows: TGCGCCAGCAGCAAGCAGGAGAGCTCCTATAATTCACCCCTCCACTTT. Translated, it gives CASSKQESSYNSPLHF. Full variable domain (outside the CDR3, taken from reference TRBV5-1 and TRBJ1-6): KAGVTQTPRYLIKTRGQQVTLSCSPISGHRSVSWYQQTPGQGLQFLFEYFSETQRNKGNFPGRFSGRQFSNSRSEMNVSTLELGDSALYLCASSKQESSYNSPLHFGNGTRLTVT.

In its sample, this clonotype was seen a few times. The rearrangement uses TRBV5-1 and TRBJ2-3, with 7 bases matching TRBD2. From germline, CDR1 is SGHRS and CDR2 YFSETQ. V lost 0 bases and J lost 5; bases outside the gene matches: 15. This CDR3 spans 18 amino acids. The CDR3 protein is CASSLVVEARGTVDTQYF. CDR3 sequence (DNA): TGCGCCAGCAGCTTGGTAGTAGAAGCGCGGGGGACGGTAGATACGCAGTATTTT.

This clonotype was seen more than once but under ten times. The rearrangement joins TRBV5-1 to TRBJ2-1; no clear D. In germline, CDR1 is SGHRS, CDR2 YFSETQ. V was pared by 5 bases and J by 5 bases, with 14 bases between. The CDR3 is made up of 14 amino acids. In DNA, the CDR3 is TGCGCCAGCAGTCTCGGACCCTCGAACAATGAGCAGTTCTTC. Residues: CASSLGPSNNEQFF.

This clonotype was seen ten or more times. This chain joins TRBV12-3 or TRBV12-4 and TRBJ2-3, with D perhaps TRBD2 (6 bases). CDR3 length equals 14 residues. Trimming stripped 3 bases from V and 0 bases from J, with 7 bases between. CDR3 sequence (DNA): TGTGCCAGCAGTTTGGGGACTAGCACAGATACGCAGTATTTT. It codes for CASSLGTSTDTQYF.

The V call is TRBV20-1, the J call TRBJ2-3; TRBD2 matches at 8 bases. This CDR3 region has 13 residues. Germline assignment: CDR1 DFQATT and CDR2 SNEGSKA (reference sequence). Trimming removed 6 bases from V and 1 base from J; junction bases left unmatched: 3. The CDR3 DNA follows: TGCAGTGCCCGTAGCGGGGGCACAGATACGCAGTATTTT. This translates into CSARSGGTDTQYF.

This chain uses TRBV27 with TRBJ2-1; maybe TRBD2 (5 bases). The CDR3 runs to 13 residues. The germline V gene has CDR1 MNHEY and CDR2 SMNVEV (reference sequence). Between the trimmed V and J ends, which lost 2 bases and 7 bases, there was a span of 9 bases. CDR3 in amino acids: CASSLGGRNEQFF. For the CDR3, the DNA is TGTGCCAGCAGTTTAGGAGGTAGAAATGAGCAGTTCTTC.

V gene TRBV12-3 or TRBV12-4 combines with J gene TRBJ1-2; TRBD1 matches 9 bases. Trimming removed 5 bases from V and 4 bases from J; junction bases left unmatched: 11. The CDR3 runs to 16 residues. The CDR3 is CASSPRTGDSLYGYTF. The CDR3 DNA sequence: TGTGCCAGCAGTCCTCGGACAGGGGATAGCCTCTATGGCTACACCTTC.